These 14 T cell receptor beta chains came from one sample sequenced in a study of response to subunit inactivated influenza vaccine. TCRdb fed the RT-PCR reads into MiXCR, producing one record per CDR3 protein. The sample lists roughly 290,000 distinct CDR3 sequences, 21% seen once, with roughly 10% in the top ten. Material: PBMCs from blood, obtained about 20 months after vaccination. The receptors originated from a man between 50 and 75 years old who received an inactivated influenza vaccine.

V gene TRBV14 combines with J gene TRBJ2-6, with D perhaps being TRBD1 or TRBD2 (5 bases each). V was trimmed by 2 bases and J by 0 bases, leaving 17 bases between them. CDR3 length: 19 residues. The germline V gene encodes CDR1 SGHDN and CDR2 FVKESK. The chain's CDR3 is CASSQWVGAAISGANVLTF. CDR3 nucleotides: TGTGCCAGCAGCCAATGGGTCGGGGCAGCGATCTCTGGGGCCAACGTCCTGACTTTC.

This rearrangement joins TRBV6-5 to TRBJ2-7; D unclear. Trimming took off 3 bases at V and 0 bases at J, with 9 bases between the two ends. Germline V CDR1 and CDR2: MNHEY, SVGAGI. This CDR3 is 14 amino acids long. The CDR3 spells CASSYRFSSYEQYF. The CDR3 DNA reads TGTGCCAGCAGTTATAGGTTCTCCTCCTACGAGCAGTACTTC.

V is TRBV6-5 and J is TRBJ1-6; maybe TRBD1 (6 bases). V gave up 2 bases and J gave up 0 bases, with 14 bases separating them. The CDR3 spans 18 residues. Germline CDR1 and CDR2: MNHEY and SVGAGI. CDR3 in amino acids: CASSYGTWGPSYNSPLHF. CDR3 DNA: TGTGCCAGCAGTTACGGGACTTGGGGGCCCTCCTATAATTCACCCCTCCACTTT.

The table lists this clonotype with a few counts. This sequence joins TRBV28 and TRBJ1-5; 10 bases fit TRBD1. V shed 6 bases and J 1 base; nucleotides not matched to a gene: 12. From germline, CDR1 is MDHEN and CDR2 SYDVKM. This CDR3 has 18 amino acids. The CDR3 region has the DNA TGTGCCAGCAGAACGGGACAGGGGATCCCCTTAAGCAATCAGCCCCAGCATTTT. Protein sequence: CASRTGQGIPLSNQPQHF.

There are a few counts of this clonotype. The chain couples TRBV9 to TRBJ1-5; D might be TRBD1 (5 bases). The V end was cut by 0 bases, the J end by 0 bases, with 7 bases between. The CDR3 contains 15 residues. Germline V gene lookup returns CDR1 SGDLS and CDR2 YYNGEE. CDR3 DNA: TGTGCCAGCAGCGTAGGGACACTTAGCAATCAGCCCCAGCATTTT. Protein sequence: CASSVGTLSNQPQHF. Complete variable domain (other parts from reference TRBV9 and TRBJ1-5): DSGVTQTPKHLITATGQRVTLRCSPRSGDLSVYWYQQSLDQGLQFLIQYYNGEERAKGNILERFSAQQFPDLHSELNLSSLELGDSALYFCASSVGTLSNQPQHFGDGTRLSIL.

The chain links TRBV15 to TRBJ1-2; D might be TRBD1 (5 bases). CDR1 LNHNV and CDR2 YYDKDF come from the germline V gene (reference sequence). The CDR3 totals 16 residues. Between the trimmed V and J ends, which lost 3 bases and 2 bases, there was a span of 16 bases. CDR3 in amino acids: CATSSTGGLRNYGYTF. DNA of the CDR3: TGTGCCACCAGCAGTACCGGGGGTCTAAGGAACTATGGCTACACCTTC.

This clonotype was counted a few times. V gene TRBV7-6 combines with J gene TRBJ1-1; TRBD1 matches at 7 bases. After removal of 5 bases from V and 0 bases from J, the junction contained 9 bases not matched to a gene. This CDR3 has 16 residues. Per the germline V gene, CDR1 is SGHVS and CDR2 is FNYEAQ. The CDR3 loop is CASSPTGIFMNTEAFF. In DNA form, the CDR3 reads TGTGCCAGCAGCCCGACAGGGATCTTTATGAACACTGAAGCTTTCTTT.

This clonotype came up a few times. V is TRBV3-1 and J is TRBJ2-7; TRBD2 matches at 7 bases. The germline V gene has CDR1 LGHDT and CDR2 YNNKEL (reference sequence). There are 16 residues in the CDR3. V was clipped by 2 bases and J by 4 bases; unmatched bases: 11. DNA of the CDR3: TGTGCCAGCAGCCAACAAAGTCCTAGCGGAGGTTACGAGCAGTACTTC. It translates to CASSQQSPSGGYEQYF.

CDR3 residues: CSARYQTPGSFAAQPQHF. In nucleotides, the CDR3 is TGCAGTGCTAGGTACCAAACCCCCGGTAGCTTCGCCGCTCAGCCCCAGCATTTT. The V gene is TRBV20-1, the J gene TRBJ1-5; the D is unclear. The V and J ends lost 3 bases and 6 bases respectively, with 27 bases between them. The length of the CDR3 is 18 residues. CDR1 DFQATT and CDR2 SNEGSKA come from the germline V gene (reference sequence).

This chain links TRBV4-2 with TRBJ2-2; TRBD2 might be the D (6 bases). V lost 0 bases to trimming and J lost 6 bases, with 14 bases between them. In germline, CDR1 is LGHNA, CDR2 YNFKEQ. The CDR3 is made up of 16 amino acids. Here the CDR3 reads CASSQEVTRMAGELFF. The CDR3 nucleotides are TGTGCCAGCAGCCAAGAAGTGACTAGAATGGCCGGGGAGCTGTTTTTT.

The rearrangement links TRBV20-1 to TRBJ2-7, with D possibly called TRBD1 or TRBD2 (5 bases each). Trimming shortened V by 1 base and J by 2 bases, and 9 bases separated the two germline ends. The CDR3 is made up of 13 amino acids. CDR1 DFQATT and CDR2 SNEGSKA come from the germline V gene (reference sequence). CDR3 coding DNA: TGCAGTGCTAGAGGCCAGGGACCCTACGAGCAGTACTTC. It is translated as CSARGQGPYEQYF.

This clonotype showed up many times. The chain couples TRBV24-1 to TRBJ1-2; 7 bases fit TRBD1. The germline V gene encodes CDR1 KGHDR and CDR2 SFDVKD. The CDR3 sequence is 16 residues long. J gave up 8 bases and V 4 bases, and 15 bases lay outside the gene matches. The CDR3 sequence: CATSDHQVTGLRGYTF. The CDR3 DNA follows: TGTGCCACCAGTGACCATCAGGTGACAGGGCTAAGAGGCTACACCTTC.

The chain uses TRBV5-1 and TRBJ2-7; D might be TRBD2 (7 bases). V was cut by 3 bases and J by 6 bases, with 16 bases left in between. The CDR3 contains 14 residues. Germline V CDR1 and CDR2: SGHRS, YFSETQ. This CDR3 is CASSYRREGGEQYF. As DNA, the CDR3 is TGCGCCAGCAGCTACCGCAGGGAGGGGGGCGAGCAGTACTTC.

In this sample, this clonotype turned up a few times. DNA for the CDR3: TGCGCCAGCAGCTTCGGGACAGCAGAGAACACTGAAGCTTTCTTT. It specifies CASSFGTAENTEAFF. The chain joins TRBV5-1 to TRBJ1-1, with 7 bases fitting TRBD1. Germline CDR1 and CDR2: SGHRS and YFSETQ. The CDR3 has 15 residues. The ends lost 2 bases at V and 1 base at J; junction bases unmatched: 5.